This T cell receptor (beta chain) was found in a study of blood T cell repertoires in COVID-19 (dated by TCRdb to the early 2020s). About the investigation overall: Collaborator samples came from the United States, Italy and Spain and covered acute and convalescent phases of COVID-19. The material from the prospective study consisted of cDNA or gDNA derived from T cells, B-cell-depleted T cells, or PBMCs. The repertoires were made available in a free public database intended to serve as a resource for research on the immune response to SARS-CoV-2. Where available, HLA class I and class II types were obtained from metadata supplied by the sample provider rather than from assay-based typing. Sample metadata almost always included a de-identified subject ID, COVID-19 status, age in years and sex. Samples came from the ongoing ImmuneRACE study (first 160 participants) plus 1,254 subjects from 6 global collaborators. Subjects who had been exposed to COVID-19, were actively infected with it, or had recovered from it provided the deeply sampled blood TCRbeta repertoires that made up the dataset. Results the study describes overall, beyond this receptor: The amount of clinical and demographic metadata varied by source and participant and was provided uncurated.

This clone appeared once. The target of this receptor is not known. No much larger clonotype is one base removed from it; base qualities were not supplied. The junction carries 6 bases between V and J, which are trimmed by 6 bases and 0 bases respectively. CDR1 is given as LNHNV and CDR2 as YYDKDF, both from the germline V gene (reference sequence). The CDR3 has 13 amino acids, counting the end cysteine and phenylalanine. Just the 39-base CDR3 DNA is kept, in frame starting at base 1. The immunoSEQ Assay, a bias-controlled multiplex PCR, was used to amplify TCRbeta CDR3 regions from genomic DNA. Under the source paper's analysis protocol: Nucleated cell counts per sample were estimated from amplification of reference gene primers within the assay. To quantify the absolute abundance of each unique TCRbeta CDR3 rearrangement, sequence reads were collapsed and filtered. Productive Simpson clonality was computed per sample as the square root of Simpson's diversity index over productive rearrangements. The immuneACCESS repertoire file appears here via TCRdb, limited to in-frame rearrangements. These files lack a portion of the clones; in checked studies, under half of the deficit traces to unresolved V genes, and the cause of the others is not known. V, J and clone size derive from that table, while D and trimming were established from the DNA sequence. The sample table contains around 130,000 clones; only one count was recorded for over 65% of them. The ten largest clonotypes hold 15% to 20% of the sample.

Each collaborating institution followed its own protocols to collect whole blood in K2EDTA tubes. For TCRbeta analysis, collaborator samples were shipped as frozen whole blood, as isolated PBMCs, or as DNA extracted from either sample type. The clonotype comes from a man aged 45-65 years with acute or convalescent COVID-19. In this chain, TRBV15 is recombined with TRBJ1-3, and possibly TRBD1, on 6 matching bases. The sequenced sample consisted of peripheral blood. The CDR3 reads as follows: CATRDSSGNTIYF. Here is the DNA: TGTGCCACCAGGGACAGCTCTGGAAACACCATATATTTT. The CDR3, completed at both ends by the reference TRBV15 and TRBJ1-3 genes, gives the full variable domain DAMVIQNPRYQVTQFGKPVTLSCSQTLNHNVMYWYQQKSSQAPKLLFHYYDKDFNNEADTPDNFQSRRPNTSFCFLDIRSPGLGDTAMYLCATRDSSGNTIYFGEGSWLTVV.